The clone carrying this TCR beta chain has a handful of counts. The source of the sample is a study of early T cells in non-severe SARS-CoV-2 infection. Study-wide context: Unpaired chains resulted from sequencing bulk RNA of unsorted whole blood.

Trimming removed 8 bases at V and 0 bases at J, with 8 bases between. CDR3 length: 13 residues. Germline assignment: CDR1 ENHRY and CDR2 SYGVKD. The TCR library protocol attached unique molecular identifiers to the individual cDNA molecules. MiXCR, applied by TCRdb to the 5' RACE reads, yields one record per CDR3 protein. This sample yields some 83,000 distinct CDR3 sequences, of which 8% to 13% are seen a single time; 7% to 9% belongs to the top ten. The sample in question was whole blood, obtained at baseline. The chain carries TRBV10-3 and TRBJ1-3; D unresolved. This TCR was sampled from an adult who was a healthcare worker with PCR-confirmed SARS-CoV-2 infection or an uninfected control (not recorded which). CDR3 DNA sequence: TGTGCCATCGCGGCGGACTCTGGAAACACCATATATTTT. This encodes CAIAADSGNTIYF.